The clone carrying this T cell receptor beta chain appeared many times. Its antigen is unidentified. The data originate from a study of T-cell reconstitution after alpha-beta-depleted transplantation in children. For TCRbeta, the library was prepared with unique molecular identifiers. TCRdb ran MiXCR on the PCR reads and lists one entry per CDR3 protein. The repertoire consists of around 670,000 distinct CDR3 sequences, with around 12% occurring once and the leading ten covering roughly 0.77%. The study's findings and limits: The main origin of T-cell counts and diversity one year after transplant was newly produced T cells.

Trimming shortened V by 6 bases and J by 2 bases, and 8 bases separated the two germline ends. Germline assignment: CDR1 DFQATT and CDR2 SNEGSKA (reference sequence). CDR3 length: 11 amino acids. The V and J genes are TRBV20-1 and TRBJ2-7, with D possibly matching TRBD1 (5 bases). The sample here was PBMCs, taken before TCRalphabeta/CD19-depleted stem cell transplant. The sequence was collected from a girl aged 2-9 years with congenital amegakaryocytic thrombocytopenia, due to receive a stem cell transplant. CDR3 nucleotides: TGCAGTGCCAAGGGGACCTACGAGCAGTACTTC. This codes for CSAKGTYEQYF.